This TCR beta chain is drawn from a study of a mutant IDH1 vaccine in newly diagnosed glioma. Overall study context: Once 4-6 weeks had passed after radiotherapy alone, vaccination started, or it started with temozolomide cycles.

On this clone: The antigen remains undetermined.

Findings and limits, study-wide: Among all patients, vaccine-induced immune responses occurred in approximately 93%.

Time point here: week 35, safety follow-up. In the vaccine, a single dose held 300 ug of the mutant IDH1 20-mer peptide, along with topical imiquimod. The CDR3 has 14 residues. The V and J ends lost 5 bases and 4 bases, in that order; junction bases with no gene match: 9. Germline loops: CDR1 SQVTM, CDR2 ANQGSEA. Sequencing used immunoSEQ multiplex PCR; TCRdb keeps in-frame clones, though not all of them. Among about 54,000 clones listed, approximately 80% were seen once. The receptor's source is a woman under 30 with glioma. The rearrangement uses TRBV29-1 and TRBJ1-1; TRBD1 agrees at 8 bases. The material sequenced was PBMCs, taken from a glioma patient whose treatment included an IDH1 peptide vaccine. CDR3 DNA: TGCAGCGTTACCGGACAGGGTACGGGCACTGAAGCTTTCTTT. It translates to CSVTGQGTGTEAFF. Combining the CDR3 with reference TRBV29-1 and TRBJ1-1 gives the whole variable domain SAVISQKPSRDICQRGTSLTIQCQVDSQVTMMFWYRQQPGQSLTLIATANQGSEATYESGFVIDKFPISRPNLTFSTLTVSNMSPEDSSIYLCSVTGQGTGTEAFFGQGTRLTVV.